This T cell receptor beta chain appears in the sequencing data of a study of blood T cell repertoires in COVID-19. Across the whole study: The samples span acute and convalescent COVID-19 from the United States, Italy and Spain.

The CDR3 has 14 amino acids. Germline trimming cut 6 bases from V and 8 bases from J; bases unmatched to any gene: 10. The germline gives CDR1 KGHSH, CDR2 LQKENI. Enrollment of patients from Seattle took place during active infection, with longitudinal follow-up. Original handling: Reference gene primers were amplified, and this amplification served to estimate nucleated cell counts. Assay: immunoSEQ multiplex PCR; the TCRdb copy retains only in-frame clones and omits some. That table gives V, J and clone size, and the DNA gave D and trimming. The repertoire consists of almost 400,000 clones, with about 87% occurring once and the leading ten covering about 2.3%.

The TCR sequence derives from a woman aged 55-70 years with COVID-19, enrolled during active disease. Sequencing used peripheral blood. The V gene is TRBV18, the J gene TRBJ2-3, with 8 bases that match TRBD1. The CDR3 reads CASSSDRVEATQYF. DNA of the CDR3: TGTGCCAGCTCCTCGGACAGGGTAGAGGCTACGCAGTATTTT. The variable domain in full, with the rest retrieved from reference TRBV18 and TRBJ2-3, is NAGVMQNPRHLVRRRGQEARLRCSPMKGHSHVYWYRQLPEEGLKFMVYLQKENIIDESGMPKERFSAEFPKEGPSILRIQQVVRGDSAAYFCASSSDRVEATQYFGPGTRLTVL.